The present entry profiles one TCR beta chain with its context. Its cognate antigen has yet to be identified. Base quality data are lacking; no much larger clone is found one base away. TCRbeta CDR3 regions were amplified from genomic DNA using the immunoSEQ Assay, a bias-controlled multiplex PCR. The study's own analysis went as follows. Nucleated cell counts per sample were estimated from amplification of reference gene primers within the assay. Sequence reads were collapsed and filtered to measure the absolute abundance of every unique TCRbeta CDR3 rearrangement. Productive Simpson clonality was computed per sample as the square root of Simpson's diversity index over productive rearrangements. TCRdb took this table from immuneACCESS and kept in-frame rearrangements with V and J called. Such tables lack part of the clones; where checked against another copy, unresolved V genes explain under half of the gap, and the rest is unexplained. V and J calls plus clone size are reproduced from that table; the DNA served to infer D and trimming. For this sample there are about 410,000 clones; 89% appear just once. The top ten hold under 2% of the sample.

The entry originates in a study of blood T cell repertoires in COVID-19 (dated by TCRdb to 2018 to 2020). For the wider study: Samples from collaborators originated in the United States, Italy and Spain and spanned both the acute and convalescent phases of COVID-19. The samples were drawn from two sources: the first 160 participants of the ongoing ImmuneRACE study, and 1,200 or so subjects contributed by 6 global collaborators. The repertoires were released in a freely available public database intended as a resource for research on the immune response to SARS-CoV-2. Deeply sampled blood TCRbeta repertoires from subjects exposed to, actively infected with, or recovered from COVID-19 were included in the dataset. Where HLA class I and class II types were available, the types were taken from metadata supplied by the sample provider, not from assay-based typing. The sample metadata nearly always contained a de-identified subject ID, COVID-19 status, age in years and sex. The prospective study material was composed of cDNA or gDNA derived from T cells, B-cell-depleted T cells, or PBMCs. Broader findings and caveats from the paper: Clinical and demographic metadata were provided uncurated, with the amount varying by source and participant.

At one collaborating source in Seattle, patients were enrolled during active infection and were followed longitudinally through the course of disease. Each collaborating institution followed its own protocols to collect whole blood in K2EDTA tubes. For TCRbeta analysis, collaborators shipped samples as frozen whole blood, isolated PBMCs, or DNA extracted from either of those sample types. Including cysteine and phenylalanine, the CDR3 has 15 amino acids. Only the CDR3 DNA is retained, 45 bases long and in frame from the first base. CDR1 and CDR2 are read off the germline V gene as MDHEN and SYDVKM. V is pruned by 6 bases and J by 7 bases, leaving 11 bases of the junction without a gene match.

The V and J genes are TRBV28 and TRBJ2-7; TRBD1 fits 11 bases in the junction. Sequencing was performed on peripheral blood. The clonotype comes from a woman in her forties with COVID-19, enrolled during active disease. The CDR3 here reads CASSPPGQGVREQYF. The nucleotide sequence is TGTGCCAGCAGCCCTCCGGGACAGGGGGTACGGGAGCAGTACTTC.